Shown below are 14 T cell receptor beta chains from a single sample sequenced in a study of technical replicates of blood from a handful of donors. The assay was immunoSEQ multiplex PCR, and TCRdb's table has in-frame clones only and misses some. Of approximately 87,000 clones in the sample, 85% to 95% were seen once. Sample: T cells isolated from PBMCs. These receptor sequences come from a human donor in good health.

This rearrangement joins TRBV5-5 to TRBJ1-5, with a possible D match to TRBD1 (6 bases). Germline V gene sequence: CDR1 SGHKS, CDR2 YYEKEE (reference sequence). Trimming left V 2 bases short and J 1 base short, with 16 bases between. There are 17 residues in the CDR3. CDR3 in amino acids: CASSLTRGSASNQPQHF. CDR3 nucleotide sequence: TGTGCCAGCAGCTTAACCAGGGGATCCGCGAGCAATCAGCCCCAGCATTTT.

This clone has a single count. V and J are TRBV29-1 and TRBJ1-2, with D unresolved. This CDR3 contains 11 residues. V was pared by 7 bases and J by 4 bases, with 10 bases between. Germline lookup yields CDR1 SQVTM and CDR2 ANQGSEA. The CDR3 spells CSARHGYGYTF. CDR3 DNA: TGCAGCGCCCGACACGGCTATGGCTACACCTTC.

This chain uses TRBV28 with TRBJ1-5, with 7 bases aligning to TRBD1. CDR3 length equals 14 residues. V shed 3 bases and J 5 bases; nucleotides not matched to a gene: 4. The germline gives CDR1 MDHEN, CDR2 SYDVKM. The CDR3: CASSLDRPDQPQHF. The DNA of the CDR3 is TGTGCCAGCAGTTTGGACAGGCCGGATCAGCCCCAGCATTTT.

V usage is TRBV30 and J usage is TRBJ2-7; D call uncertain. The V gene lost 3 bases and the J gene lost 2 bases, with 8 bases spanning the gap. The CDR3 is 12 amino acids. Per the germline V gene, CDR1 is GTSNPN and CDR2 is SVGIG (reference sequence). The CDR3 sequence: CAWSRNTYEQYF. For the CDR3, the DNA is TGTGCCTGGAGCAGAAATACCTACGAGCAGTACTTC.

The chain carries TRBV9 and TRBJ1-3; D gene ambiguous. Trimming pared 0 bases from V and 2 bases from J, leaving 6 bases between. Germline values: CDR1 SGDLS, CDR2 YYNGEE. The CDR3 spans 14 residues. In DNA, the CDR3 is TGTGCCAGCAGCGTAGGAGTTGCTGGAAACACCATATATTTT. Its protein product is CASSVGVAGNTIYF.

The chain employs TRBV5-8 and TRBJ2-3, with a tentative D call TRBD1 (6 bases). CDR3 length: 13 residues. Germline V gives CDR1 SGHTS, CDR2 YDEGEE. The V end was cut by 5 bases, the J end by 6 bases, with 13 bases between. CDR3 in amino acids: CASRKAGVDTQYF. CDR3 DNA: TGTGCCAGCAGAAAGGCAGGGGTTGATACGCAGTATTTT. Together with reference TRBV5-8 and TRBJ2-3, the CDR3 gives the full variable domain: EAGVTQSPTHLIKTRGQQATLRCSPISGHTSVYWYQQALGLGLQFLLWYDEGEERNRGNFPPRFSGRQFPNYSSELNVNALELEDSALYLCASRKAGVDTQYFGPGTRLTVL.

V usage is TRBV11-3 and J usage is TRBJ1-2, with 7 positions matching TRBD1. The V segment lost 5 bases and the J segment 4 bases; nucleotides outside the gene matches: 4. The length of the CDR3 is 13 residues. Germline-derived CDR1 and CDR2 are SGHNT and YENEEA. CDR3 sequence reads: CASSLSGGYGYTF. For the CDR3, the DNA is TGTGCCAGCAGCCTCTCAGGGGGCTATGGCTACACCTTC.

This rearrangement joins TRBV5-1 to TRBJ2-5; TRBD1 agrees at 8 bases. V lost 6 bases, J lost 4 bases, and 14 bases stayed unmatched. CDR3 length equals 16 residues. Germline CDR1 SGHRS, CDR2 YFSETQ. The CDR3 DNA follows: TGCGCCAGCATGAATGGGAGACAGGGGTGGGGAGAGACCCAGTACTTC. Residues: CASMNGRQGWGETQYF.

V is TRBV4-3 and J is TRBJ2-7; 7 bases agree with TRBD2. The CDR3 is made up of 17 amino acids. Trimming took 0 bases from V and 1 from J; bases not matched to a gene: 9. Germline V gene sequence: CDR1 LGHNA, CDR2 YSLEER. The CDR3 DNA reads TGCGCCAGCAGCCAAGAAATCAGGACTAGTTATTCCTACGAGCAGTACTTC. Translating gives CASSQEIRTSYSYEQYF.

This chain's CDR3 is CASSSGLAGLGHEQYF. DNA of the CDR3: TGTGCCAGCAGCTCGGGACTAGCGGGACTCGGGCACGAGCAGTACTTC. The J gene is TRBJ2-7, the V gene TRBV7-9; 13 bases map to TRBD2. The CDR3 loop spans 16 amino acids. The J segment lost 5 bases and the V segment lost 4 bases, leaving 8 bases of the junction unmatched. CDR1 and CDR2 from the germline V gene are SEHNR and FQNEAQ (reference sequence).

The V gene is TRBV6-5, the J gene TRBJ1-1, with D possibly matching TRBD1 (6 bases). This CDR3 has 14 amino acids. Germline CDR1 MNHEY, CDR2 SVGAGI. V gave up 4 bases and J gave up 0 bases, with 9 bases separating them. The CDR3, as DNA: TGTGCCAGCAGTTTACAGGGCATGAACACTGAAGCTTTCTTT. Translating it yields CASSLQGMNTEAFF.

J is TRBJ2-7 and V is TRBV7-2; 8 positions match TRBD1. Germline values: CDR1 SGHTA, CDR2 FQGNSA. CDR3 length: 14 amino acids. The junction had 5 bases not matched to a gene; V was cut back by 5 bases and J by 2 bases. CDR3 sequence reads: CASSLGTGTYEQYF. The CDR3 bases are TGTGCCAGCAGCCTAGGGACAGGTACCTACGAGCAGTACTTC.

The chain joins TRBV27 to TRBJ2-7; 9 nucleotides match TRBD2. This CDR3 contains 16 residues. V gave up 1 base and J gave up 3 bases; unmatched junction bases: 7. Germline CDR1 and CDR2: MNHEY and SMNVEV (reference sequence). This chain's CDR3 is CASSLWREGLVYEQYF. CDR3 in DNA: TGTGCCAGCAGTTTATGGCGGGAGGGCCTGGTCTACGAGCAGTACTTC.

V gene TRBV20-1 combines with J gene TRBJ2-7; no clear D. Deletions cut 6 bases from V and 3 bases from J, with 6 bases between. The germline V gene has CDR1 DFQATT and CDR2 SNEGSKA (reference sequence). The CDR3 length is 10 residues. For the CDR3, the DNA is TGCAGTGCCGGCGGCTACGAGCAGTACTTC. The encoded protein is CSAGGYEQYF.